This TCR beta chain was retrieved from a study of cytomegalovirus exposure and HLA in healthy donors. Whole-study findings and limits: That first-cohort TCR clusters tended to co-occur in the approximately 120 validation repertoires was found in a later analysis. There were a few CMV-associated chains whose specificity for CMV antigens was confirmed in vitro. It was reported that the classifier diagnosed cytomegalovirus status with high specificity and sensitivity in both the original and validation cohorts. The study listed 150 to 200 cytomegalovirus-associated TCR beta chains.

TCRdb keeps only in-frame clones here, not all; method: immunoSEQ multiplex PCR. This sample has about 79,000 clones, with roughly 93% found just once. From germline, CDR1 is MNHEY and CDR2 SVGAGI. V was pared by 4 bases and J by 7 bases, with 7 bases of the junction left unmatched. CDR3 length: 15 residues. On this clone: The target antigen is unknown.

This chain uses TRBV6-5 with TRBJ2-2, with TRBD1 matching 9 bases. The sequenced sample consisted of PBMCs. The TCR was taken from a woman in her twenties or thirties in good health and CMV-seronegative. The CDR3 nucleotides are TGTGCCAGCAGTTTGGACAGGGGCGGGATCGGGGAGCTGTTTTTT. Its protein is CASSLDRGGIGELFF.